This T cell receptor (beta chain) was obtained from a study of blood T cell repertoires in COVID-19. Study summary: Sites in the United States, Italy and Spain provided acute and convalescent COVID-19 samples.

Authors' data handling: Estimation of nucleated cell counts was performed using reference gene primer amplification. Profiling relied on immunoSEQ multiplex PCR, and the TCRdb table lists in-frame clones only, not all of them. D and trimming were read from the DNA, whereas the V and J calls and clone size are those reported in that table. The sample lists over 150,000 clones; 88% were seen once. Followed over time, Seattle patients had been enrolled while infection was active. The V gene lost 2 bases and the J gene lost 3 bases, with 8 bases spanning the gap. From germline, CDR1 is MNHNY and CDR2 SVGAGI (reference sequence). This CDR3 spans 13 amino acids.

This sequence originates from a man aged 50 or older with COVID-19, enrolled during active disease. The sample taken for sequencing was peripheral blood. The chain employs TRBV6-6 and TRBJ2-7; no firm D call. The CDR3 spells CASSYTLSYEQYF. In DNA, the CDR3 is TGTGCCAGCAGTTACACGCTTAGCTACGAGCAGTACTTC.